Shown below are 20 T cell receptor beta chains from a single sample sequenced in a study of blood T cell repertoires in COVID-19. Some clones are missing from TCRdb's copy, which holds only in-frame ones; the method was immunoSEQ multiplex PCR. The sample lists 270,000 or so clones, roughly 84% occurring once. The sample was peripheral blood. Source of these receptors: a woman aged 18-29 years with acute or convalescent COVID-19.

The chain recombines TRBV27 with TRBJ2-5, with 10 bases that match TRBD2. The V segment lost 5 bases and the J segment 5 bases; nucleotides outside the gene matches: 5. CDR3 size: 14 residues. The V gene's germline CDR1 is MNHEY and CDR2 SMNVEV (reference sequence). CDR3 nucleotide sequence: TGTGCCAGCAGTCCCCAGACTAGCGGGGAGACCCAGTACTTC. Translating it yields CASSPQTSGETQYF.

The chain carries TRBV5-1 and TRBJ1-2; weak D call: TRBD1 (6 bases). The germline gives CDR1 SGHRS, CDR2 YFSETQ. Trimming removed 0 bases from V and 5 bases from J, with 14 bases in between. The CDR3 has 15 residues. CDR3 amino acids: CASSLAQSTGYGYTF. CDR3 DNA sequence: TGCGCCAGCAGCTTGGCCCAATCGACAGGTTATGGCTACACCTTC.

In DNA form, the CDR3 reads TGTGCCAGCGTGTGGACTAGCGGGGTTAGCACAGATACGCAGTATTTT. It yields the protein CASVWTSGVSTDTQYF. V usage is TRBV2 and J usage is TRBJ2-3; the match to TRBD2 covers 12 bases. The CDR3 sequence is 16 residues long. V gave up 8 bases and J gave up 0 bases; unmatched junction bases: 6. CDR1 and CDR2 (germline): SNHLY, FYNNEI.

For the CDR3, the DNA is TGTGCCAGCAGAGCGACAGGGGGAGGCACTGAAGCTTTCTTT. This sequence encodes CASRATGGGTEAFF. The chain couples TRBV2 to TRBJ1-1; TRBD1 matches at 9 bases. The length of the CDR3 is 14 residues. Looked up from germline, CDR1 is SNHLY and CDR2 is FYNNEI. Trimming took 6 bases from V and 4 from J; bases not matched to a gene: 6.

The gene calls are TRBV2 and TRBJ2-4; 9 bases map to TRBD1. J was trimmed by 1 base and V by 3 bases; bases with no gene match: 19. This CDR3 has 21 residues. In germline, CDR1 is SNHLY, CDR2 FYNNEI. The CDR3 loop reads CASSDVFRGQGKTIAKNIQYF. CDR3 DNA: TGTGCCAGCAGTGACGTTTTTAGGGGACAGGGCAAGACTATTGCCAAAAACATTCAGTACTTC. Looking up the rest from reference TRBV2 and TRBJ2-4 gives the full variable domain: EPEVTQTPSHQVTQMGQEVILRCVPISNHLYFYWYRQILGQKVEFLVSFYNNEISEKSEIFDDQFSVERPDGSNFTLKIRSTKLEDSAMYFCASSDVFRGQGKTIAKNIQYFGAGTRLSVL.

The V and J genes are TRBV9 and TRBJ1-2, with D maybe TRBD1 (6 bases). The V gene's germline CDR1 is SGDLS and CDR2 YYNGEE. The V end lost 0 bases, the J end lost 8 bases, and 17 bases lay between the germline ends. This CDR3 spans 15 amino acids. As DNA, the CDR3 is TGTGCCAGCAGCGTAGGCGAGAGACAGGCCTCCGGCTACACCTTC. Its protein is CASSVGERQASGYTF.

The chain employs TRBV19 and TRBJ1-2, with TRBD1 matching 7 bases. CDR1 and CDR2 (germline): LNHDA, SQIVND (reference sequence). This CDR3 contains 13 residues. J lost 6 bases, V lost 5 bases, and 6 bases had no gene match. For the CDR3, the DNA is TGTGCCAGTAGTTCGGACAGGACGCATGGCTACACCTTC. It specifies CASSSDRTHGYTF.

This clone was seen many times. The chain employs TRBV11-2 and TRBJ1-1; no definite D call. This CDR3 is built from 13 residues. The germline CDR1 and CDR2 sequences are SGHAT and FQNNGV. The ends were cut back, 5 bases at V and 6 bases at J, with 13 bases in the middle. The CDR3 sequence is CASSRTAAAEAFF. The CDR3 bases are TGTGCCAGCAGCCGCACCGCCGCGGCTGAAGCTTTCTTT.

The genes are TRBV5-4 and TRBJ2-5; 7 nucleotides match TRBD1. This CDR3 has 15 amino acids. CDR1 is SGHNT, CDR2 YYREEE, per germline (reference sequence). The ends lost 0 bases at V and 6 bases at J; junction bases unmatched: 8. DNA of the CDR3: TGTGCCAGCAGCTTGGGACAGGGTAAGGGGAAGACCCAGTACTTC. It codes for CASSLGQGKGKTQYF.

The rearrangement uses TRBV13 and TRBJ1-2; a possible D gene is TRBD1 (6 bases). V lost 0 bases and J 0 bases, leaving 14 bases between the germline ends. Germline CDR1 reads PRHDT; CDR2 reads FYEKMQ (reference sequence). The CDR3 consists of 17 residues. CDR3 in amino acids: CASSLGLRTVSNYGYTF. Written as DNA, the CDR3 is TGTGCCAGCAGCTTAGGCTTACGGACAGTATCTAACTATGGCTACACCTTC.

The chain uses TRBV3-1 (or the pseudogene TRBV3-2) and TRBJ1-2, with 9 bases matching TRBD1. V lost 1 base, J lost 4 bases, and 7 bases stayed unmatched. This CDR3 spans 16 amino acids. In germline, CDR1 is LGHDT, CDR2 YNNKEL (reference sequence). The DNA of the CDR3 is TGTGCCAGCAGCCAAGTGGCGGGACAGGGCGCCTATGGCTACACCTTC. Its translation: CASSQVAGQGAYGYTF.

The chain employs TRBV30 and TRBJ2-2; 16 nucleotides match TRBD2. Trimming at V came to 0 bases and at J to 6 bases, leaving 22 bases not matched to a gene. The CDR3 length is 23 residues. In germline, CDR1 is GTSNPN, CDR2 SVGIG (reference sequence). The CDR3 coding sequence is TGTGCCTGGAGTGTAATAAGGCTAAAACCGGGACTAGCGGGAGGGCCGTCTTCCGGGGAGCTGTTTTTT. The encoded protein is CAWSVIRLKPGLAGGPSSGELFF.

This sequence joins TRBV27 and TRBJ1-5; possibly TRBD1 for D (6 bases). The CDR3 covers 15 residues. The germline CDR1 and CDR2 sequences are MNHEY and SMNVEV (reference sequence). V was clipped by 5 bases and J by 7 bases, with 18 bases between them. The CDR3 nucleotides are TGTGCCAGCAGTCCCCGGACAGCAAGAAGGCAGCCCCAGCATTTT. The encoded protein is CASSPRTARRQPQHF.

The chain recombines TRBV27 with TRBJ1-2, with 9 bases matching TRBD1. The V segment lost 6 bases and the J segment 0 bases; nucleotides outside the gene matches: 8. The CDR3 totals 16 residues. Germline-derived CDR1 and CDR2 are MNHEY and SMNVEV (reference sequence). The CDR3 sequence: CASRPGQGLSNYGYTF. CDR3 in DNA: TGTGCCAGCAGGCCGGGACAGGGTCTCTCTAACTATGGCTACACCTTC.

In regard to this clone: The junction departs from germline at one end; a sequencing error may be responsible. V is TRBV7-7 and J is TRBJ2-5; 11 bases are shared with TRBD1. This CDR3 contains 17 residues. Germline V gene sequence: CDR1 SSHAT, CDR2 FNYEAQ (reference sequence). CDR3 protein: CASSLARSGQGAGTQYF. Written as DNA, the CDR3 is TGTGCTAGCAGCTTAGCGAGATCCGGACAGGGGGCCGGGACCCAGTACTTC.

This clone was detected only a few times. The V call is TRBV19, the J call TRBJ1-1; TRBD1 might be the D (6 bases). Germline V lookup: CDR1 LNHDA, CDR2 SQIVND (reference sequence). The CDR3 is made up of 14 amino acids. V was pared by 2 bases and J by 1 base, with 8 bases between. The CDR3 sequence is CASSITTGNTEAFF. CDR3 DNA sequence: TGTGCCAGTAGTATAACGACAGGGAACACTGAAGCTTTCTTT.

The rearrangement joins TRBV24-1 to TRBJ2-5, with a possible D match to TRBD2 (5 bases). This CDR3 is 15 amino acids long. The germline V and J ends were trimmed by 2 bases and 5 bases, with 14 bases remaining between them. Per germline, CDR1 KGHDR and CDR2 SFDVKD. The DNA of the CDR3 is TGTGCCACCAGTGATTCCGGACTGTTTGCGGAGACCCAGTACTTC. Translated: CATSDSGLFAETQYF.

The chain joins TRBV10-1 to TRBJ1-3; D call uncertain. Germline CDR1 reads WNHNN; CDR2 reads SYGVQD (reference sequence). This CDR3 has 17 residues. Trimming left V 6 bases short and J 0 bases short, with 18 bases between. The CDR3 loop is CASRFAAVFTSGNTIYF. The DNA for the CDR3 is TGCGCCAGCAGATTCGCCGCAGTATTCACCTCTGGAAACACCATATATTTT.

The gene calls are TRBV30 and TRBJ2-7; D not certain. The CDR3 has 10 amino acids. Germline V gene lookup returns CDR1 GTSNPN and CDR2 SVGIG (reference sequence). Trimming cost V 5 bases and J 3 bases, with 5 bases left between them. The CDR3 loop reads CAWGNYEQYF. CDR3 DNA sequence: TGTGCCTGGGGCAACTACGAGCAGTACTTC.

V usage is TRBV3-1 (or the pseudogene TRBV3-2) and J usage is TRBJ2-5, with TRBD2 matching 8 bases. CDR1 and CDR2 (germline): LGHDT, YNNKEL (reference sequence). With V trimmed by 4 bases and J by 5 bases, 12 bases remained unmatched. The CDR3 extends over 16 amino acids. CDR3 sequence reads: CASSRASGCSGETQYF. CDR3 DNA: TGTGCCAGCAGCCGAGCTAGCGGGTGCTCAGGGGAGACCCAGTACTTC.